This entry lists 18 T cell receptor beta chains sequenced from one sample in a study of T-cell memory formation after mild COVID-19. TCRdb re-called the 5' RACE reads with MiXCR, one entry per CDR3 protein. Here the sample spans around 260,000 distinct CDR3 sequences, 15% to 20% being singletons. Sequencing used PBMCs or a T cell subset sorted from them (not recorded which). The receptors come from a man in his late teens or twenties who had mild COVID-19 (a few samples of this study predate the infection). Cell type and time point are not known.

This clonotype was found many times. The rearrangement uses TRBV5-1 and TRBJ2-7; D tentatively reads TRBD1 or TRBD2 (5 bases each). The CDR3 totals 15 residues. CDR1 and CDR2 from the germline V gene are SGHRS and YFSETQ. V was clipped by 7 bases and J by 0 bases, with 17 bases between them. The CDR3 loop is CASSPWDRSSYEQYV. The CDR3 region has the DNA TGCGCCAGCTCGCCGTGGGACCGAAGCTCCTACGAGCAGTACGTC.

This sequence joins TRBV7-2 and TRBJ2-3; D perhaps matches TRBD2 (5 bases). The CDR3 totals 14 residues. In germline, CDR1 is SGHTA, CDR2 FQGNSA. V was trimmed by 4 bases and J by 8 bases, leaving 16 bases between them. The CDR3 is CASSSHSSFVTQYF. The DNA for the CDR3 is TGTGCCAGCAGCTCTCATTCTAGCTTCGTTACGCAGTATTTT.

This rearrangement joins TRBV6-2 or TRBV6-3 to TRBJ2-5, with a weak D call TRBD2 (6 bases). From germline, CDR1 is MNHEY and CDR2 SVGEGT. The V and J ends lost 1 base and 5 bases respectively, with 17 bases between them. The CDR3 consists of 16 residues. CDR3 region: CASSYLWGGGPETQYF. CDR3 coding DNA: TGTGCCAGCAGTTACTTGTGGGGAGGCGGCCCGGAGACCCAGTACTTC.

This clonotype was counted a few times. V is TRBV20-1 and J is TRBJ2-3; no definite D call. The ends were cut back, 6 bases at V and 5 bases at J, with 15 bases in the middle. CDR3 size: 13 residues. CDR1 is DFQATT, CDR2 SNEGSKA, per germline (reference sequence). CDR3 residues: CSADGRHEDTQYF. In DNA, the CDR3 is TGCAGTGCGGACGGACGGCATGAAGATACGCAGTATTTT.

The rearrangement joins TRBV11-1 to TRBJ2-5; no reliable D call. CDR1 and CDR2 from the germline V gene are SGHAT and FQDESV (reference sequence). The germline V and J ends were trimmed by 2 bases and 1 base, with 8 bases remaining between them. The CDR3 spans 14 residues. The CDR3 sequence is CASSLSRSQETQYF. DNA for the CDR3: TGTGCCAGCAGCTTATCTCGCAGCCAAGAGACCCAGTACTTC.

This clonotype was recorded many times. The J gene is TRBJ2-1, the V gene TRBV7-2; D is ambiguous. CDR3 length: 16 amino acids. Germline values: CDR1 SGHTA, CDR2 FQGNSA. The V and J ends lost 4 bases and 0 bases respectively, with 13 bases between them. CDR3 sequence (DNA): TGTGCCAGCAGCTCGAGAGCGCCTGCCTCCTACAATGAGCAGTTCTTC. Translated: CASSSRAPASYNEQFF. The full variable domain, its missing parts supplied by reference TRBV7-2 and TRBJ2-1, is GAGVSQSPSNKVTEKGKDVELRCDPISGHTALYWYRQSLGQGLEFLIYFQGNSAPDKSGLPSDRFSAERTGGSVSTLTIQRTQQEDSAVYLCASSSRAPASYNEQFFGPGTRLTVL.

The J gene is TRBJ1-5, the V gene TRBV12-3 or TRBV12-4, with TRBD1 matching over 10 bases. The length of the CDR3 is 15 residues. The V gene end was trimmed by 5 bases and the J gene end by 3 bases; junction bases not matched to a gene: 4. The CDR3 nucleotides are TGTGCCAGCAGTGGGACAGGGGAGTCCAATCAGCCCCAGCATTTT. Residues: CASSGTGESNQPQHF.

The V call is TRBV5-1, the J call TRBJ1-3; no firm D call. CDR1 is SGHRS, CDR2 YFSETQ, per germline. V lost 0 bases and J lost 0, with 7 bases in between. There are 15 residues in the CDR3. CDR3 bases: TGCGCCAGCAGCTTGGACCCTTACTCTGGAAACACCATATATTTT. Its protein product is CASSLDPYSGNTIYF.

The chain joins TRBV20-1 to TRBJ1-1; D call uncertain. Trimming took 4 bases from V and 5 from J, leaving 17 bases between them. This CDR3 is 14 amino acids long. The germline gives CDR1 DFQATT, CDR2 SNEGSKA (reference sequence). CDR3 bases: TGCAGTGCTACCCGGGCCTCGAAAGGAACTGAAGCTTTCTTT. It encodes CSATRASKGTEAFF.

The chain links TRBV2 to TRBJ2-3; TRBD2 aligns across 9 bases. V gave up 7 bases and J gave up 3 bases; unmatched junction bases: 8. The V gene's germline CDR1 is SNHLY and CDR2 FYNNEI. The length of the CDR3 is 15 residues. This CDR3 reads CASTLAGVGTDTQYF. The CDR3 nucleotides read TGTGCCAGCACTTTAGCGGGGGTTGGAACAGATACGCAGTATTTT.

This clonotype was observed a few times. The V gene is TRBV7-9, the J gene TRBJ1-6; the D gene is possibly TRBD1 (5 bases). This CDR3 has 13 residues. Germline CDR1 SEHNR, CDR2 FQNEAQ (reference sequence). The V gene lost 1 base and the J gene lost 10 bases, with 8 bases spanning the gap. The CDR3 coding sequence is TGTGCCAGCAGCTTAGACCGACAGTCACCCCTCCACTTT. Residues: CASSLDRQSPLHF.

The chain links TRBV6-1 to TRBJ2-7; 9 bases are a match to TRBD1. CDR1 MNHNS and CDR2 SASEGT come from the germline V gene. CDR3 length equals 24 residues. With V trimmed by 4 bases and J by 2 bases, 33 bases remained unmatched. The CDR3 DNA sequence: TGTGCCAGCAGTGGACCCCAAAGTGGATTTACAGGGGGCGGACGGCTGGGTAAGACCTACGAGCAGTACTTC. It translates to CASSGPQSGFTGGGRLGKTYEQYF.

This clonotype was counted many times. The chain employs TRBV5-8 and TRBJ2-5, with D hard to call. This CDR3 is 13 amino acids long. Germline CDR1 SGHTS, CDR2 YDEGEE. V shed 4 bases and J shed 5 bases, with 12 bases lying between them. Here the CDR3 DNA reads TGTGCCAGCAGCCGACACCTGGGGGAGACCCAGTACTTC. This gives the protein CASSRHLGETQYF. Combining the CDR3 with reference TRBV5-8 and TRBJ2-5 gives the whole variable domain EAGVTQSPTHLIKTRGQQATLRCSPISGHTSVYWYQQALGLGLQFLLWYDEGEERNRGNFPPRFSGRQFPNYSSELNVNALELEDSALYLCASSRHLGETQYFGPGTRLLVL.

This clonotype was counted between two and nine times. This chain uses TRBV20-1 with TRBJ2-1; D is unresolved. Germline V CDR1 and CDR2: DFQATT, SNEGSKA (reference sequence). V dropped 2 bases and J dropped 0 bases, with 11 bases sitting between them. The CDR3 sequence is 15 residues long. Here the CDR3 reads CSARRWTGSYNEQFF. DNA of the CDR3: TGCAGTGCTAGAAGGTGGACGGGCTCCTACAATGAGCAGTTCTTC.

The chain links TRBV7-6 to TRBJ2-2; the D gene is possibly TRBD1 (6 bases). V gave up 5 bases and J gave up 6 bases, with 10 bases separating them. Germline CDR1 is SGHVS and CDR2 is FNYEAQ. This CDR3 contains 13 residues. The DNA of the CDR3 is TGTGCCAGCAGCCCGAGACAGGCCGGGGAGCTGTTTTTT. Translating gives CASSPRQAGELFF.

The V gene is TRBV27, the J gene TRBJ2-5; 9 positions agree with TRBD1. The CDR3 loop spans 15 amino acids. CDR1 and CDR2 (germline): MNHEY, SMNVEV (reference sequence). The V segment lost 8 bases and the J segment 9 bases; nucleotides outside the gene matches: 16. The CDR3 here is CASSLDRGTLGAQYF. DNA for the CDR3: TGTGCCAGCTCCCTTGACAGGGGGACCCTTGGGGCCCAGTACTTC.

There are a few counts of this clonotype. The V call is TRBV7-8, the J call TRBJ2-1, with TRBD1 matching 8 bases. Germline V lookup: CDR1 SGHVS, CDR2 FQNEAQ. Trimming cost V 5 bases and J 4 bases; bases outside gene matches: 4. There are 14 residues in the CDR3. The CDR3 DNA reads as TGTGCCAGCAGCCCCCGGGACAGGTACAATGAGCAGTTCTTC. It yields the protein CASSPRDRYNEQFF.

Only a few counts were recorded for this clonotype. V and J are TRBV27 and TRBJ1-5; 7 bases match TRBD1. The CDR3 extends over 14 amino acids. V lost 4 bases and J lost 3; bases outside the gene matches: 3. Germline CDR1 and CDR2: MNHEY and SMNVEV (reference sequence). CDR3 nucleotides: TGTGCCAGCAGTTCGGGACAGACCAATCAGCCCCAGCATTTT. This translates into CASSSGQTNQPQHF.